Listed here are 25 T cell receptor beta chains from one sample, sequenced in a study of blood T cell repertoires in COVID-19. Assay used: immunoSEQ multiplex PCR; TCRdb lists only in-frame clones, some missing. This table has over 400,000 clones, roughly 85% appearing once. Sequences were obtained from peripheral blood. The receptor set was obtained from a woman aged 25 to 39 with active or convalescent COVID-19.

This clone has a single count. The V gene is TRBV28, the J gene TRBJ2-6, with 11 positions matching TRBD1. The CDR3 spans 19 residues. V trimming: 4 bases; J trimming: 5 bases; junction bases outside the gene matches: 13. The V gene's germline CDR1 is MDHEN and CDR2 SYDVKM. CDR3 in DNA: TGTGCCAGCAGTTCTGACCGGACAGGGGGCTCCCGAAGGGCCAACGTCCTGACTTTC. This translates into CASSSDRTGGSRRANVLTF.

The gene calls are TRBV5-4 and TRBJ1-2, with 7 bases identical to TRBD1. The CDR3 extends over 13 amino acids. V gave up 4 bases and J gave up 4 bases; unmatched junction bases: 4. From germline, CDR1 is SGHNT and CDR2 YYREEE (reference sequence). The CDR3 coding sequence is TGTGCCAGCAGCCCGACAGGGCTCTATGGCTACACCTTC. Amino acid sequence: CASSPTGLYGYTF.

This clone occurred many times. The sample holds other DNA sequences that translate to the same CDR3. This sequence joins TRBV5-6 and TRBJ2-1; 7 nucleotides align to TRBD2. The CDR3 totals 15 residues. Germline-derived CDR1 and CDR2 are SGHDT and YYEEEE. V was clipped by 0 bases and J by 5 bases; unmatched bases: 5. DNA for the CDR3: TGTGCCAGCAGCTTGGGACTAGCAGGAAACAATGAGCAGTTCTTC. Protein product: CASSLGLAGNNEQFF.

The chain combines TRBV11-2 with TRBJ1-1; no reliable D call. CDR1 is SGHAT, CDR2 FQNNGV, per germline. There are 15 residues in the CDR3. Trimming stripped 3 bases from V and 0 bases from J, with 11 bases between. The CDR3 DNA follows: TGTGCCAGCAGCTTGGAGACGGGGTTGAACACTGAAGCTTTCTTT. Its translation is CASSLETGLNTEAFF.

This clone was observed a single time. V is TRBV2 and J is TRBJ2-3; D is possibly TRBD2 (6 bases). Deletions cut 4 bases from V and 4 bases from J, with 15 bases between. This CDR3 region has 15 residues. In germline, CDR1 is SNHLY, CDR2 FYNNEI. The CDR3 DNA sequence: TGTGCCAGCAGTGTAGCGGAGGTGAGCCCAGATACGCAGTATTTT. Amino acid sequence: CASSVAEVSPDTQYF.

The genes are TRBV28 and TRBJ1-2, with a tentative D call TRBD1 (5 bases). CDR3 size: 16 residues. Germline CDR1 MDHEN, CDR2 SYDVKM. Trimming pared 3 bases from V and 4 bases from J, leaving 18 bases between. The CDR3 sequence: CASSFPTQGTFYGYTF. The CDR3 DNA follows: TGTGCCAGCAGTTTTCCTACCCAGGGAACCTTCTATGGCTACACCTTC.

The V and J genes are TRBV4-1 and TRBJ2-1; D uncertain. CDR3 size: 15 residues. Germline V gene sequence: CDR1 MGHRA, CDR2 YSYEKL. V lost 10 bases and J 3 bases, leaving 19 bases between the germline ends. The CDR3 region is CATPTGSPDYNEQFF. CDR3 DNA: TGCGCCACCCCAACCGGTTCGCCCGACTACAATGAGCAGTTCTTC.

In its sample, this clone was seen a few times. This chain links TRBV18 with TRBJ1-1; 7 bases align to TRBD1. Germline assignment: CDR1 KGHSH and CDR2 LQKENI. The V and J ends lost 0 bases and 7 bases, in that order; junction bases with no gene match: 5. CDR3 length equals 14 residues. For the CDR3, the DNA is TGTGCCAGCTCACCACCCGCGGGACAGATTGAAGCTTTCTTT. Amino acid sequence: CASSPPAGQIEAFF.

The V call is TRBV7-2, the J call TRBJ2-1; 12 bases are shared with TRBD2. Germline CDR1 SGHTA, CDR2 FQGNSA. This CDR3 contains 16 residues. V lost 5 bases, J lost 9 bases, and 11 bases stayed unmatched. As DNA, the CDR3 is TGTGCCAGCAGCCCCCTAGCGGGAGGGCCTGGTTCTGAGCAGTTCTTC. Its translation is CASSPLAGGPGSEQFF. Full variable domain (outside the CDR3, taken from reference TRBV7-2 and TRBJ2-1): GAGVSQSPSNKVTEKGKDVELRCDPISGHTALYWYRQSLGQGLEFLIYFQGNSAPDKSGLPSDRFSAERTGGSVSTLTIQRTQQEDSAVYLCASSPLAGGPGSEQFFGPGTRLTVL.

The DNA of the CDR3 is TGTGCCAGACTTCTAAATGAGCAGTTCTTC. It specifies CARLLNEQFF. This chain joins TRBV21-1 and TRBJ2-1; the D call in the table, TRBD2, was not verified against the DNA. TRBV21-1 is marked as a pseudogene. The CDR3 runs 10 residues.

The chain couples TRBV5-4 to TRBJ1-1; 9 positions agree with TRBD1. The CDR3 length is 12 residues. The ends lost 4 bases at V and 6 bases at J; junction bases unmatched: 1. Germline assignment: CDR1 SGHNT and CDR2 YYREEE (reference sequence). DNA of the CDR3: TGTGCCAGCAGCCGGACAGGGGCTGAAGCTTTCTTT. Protein product: CASSRTGAEAFF.

About this clone: A junction end diverges from the germline sequence, so it may reflect a read error. This chain connects TRBV6-5 to TRBJ1-3; D uncertain. The CDR3 has 14 amino acids. Germline CDR1 is MNHEY and CDR2 is SVGAGI. The DNA of the CDR3 is TGTGCCAGCAGTGACTCCCTCTCTGGAAACACCATATATTTT. It codes for CASSDSLSGNTIYF.

The sample holds a few counts of this clone. The V gene is TRBV11-2, the J gene TRBJ1-3; D unresolved. Looked up from germline, CDR1 is SGHAT and CDR2 is FQNNGV. The length of the CDR3 is 14 residues. The germline V and J ends were trimmed by 4 bases and 0 bases, with 7 bases remaining between them. The chain's CDR3 is CASSSTSSGNTIYF. In DNA form, the CDR3 reads TGTGCCAGCAGCTCGACAAGCTCTGGAAACACCATATATTTT.

This clone was seen once. This sequence joins TRBV6-5 and TRBJ2-4, with TRBD2 identical over 7 bases. CDR3 length: 15 amino acids. V was clipped by 9 bases and J by 2 bases; unmatched bases: 10. Germline V gene data show CDR1 as MNHEY and CDR2 as SVGAGI. The DNA for the CDR3 is TGTGCCAGTCTTGCAGGGAGGGGAACCAAAAACATTCAGTACTTC. This gives the protein CASLAGRGTKNIQYF.

In DNA, the CDR3 is TGTGCCAGCACCTCCCGGCGGGAGGGGAATCAGCCCCAGCATTTT. It encodes CASTSRREGNQPQHF. The J gene is TRBJ1-5, the V gene TRBV6-5, with TRBD1 as a possible D gene (5 bases). Germline CDR1 and CDR2: MNHEY and SVGAGI. V was clipped by 7 bases and J by 4 bases, with 17 bases between them. The CDR3 covers 15 residues.

This chain uses TRBV10-3 with TRBJ1-1, with D possibly being TRBD1 (6 bases). Per germline, CDR1 ENHRY and CDR2 SYGVKD. The CDR3 length is 14 residues. The germline V and J ends were trimmed by 4 bases and 4 bases, with 13 bases remaining between them. DNA for the CDR3: TGTGCCATCAGTGTCGAATGGGGGCTCACTGAAGCTTTCTTT. This gives the protein CAISVEWGLTEAFF.

This clone has more than one count but fewer than ten. The chain uses TRBV7-9 and TRBJ1-1; a weak D match, TRBD1 (5 bases). The length of the CDR3 is 14 residues. Trimming left V 0 bases short and J 1 base short, with 6 bases between. Germline-derived CDR1 and CDR2 are SEHNR and FQNEAQ (reference sequence). CDR3 region: CASSLARANTEAFF. The CDR3 region has the DNA TGTGCCAGCAGCTTAGCCAGGGCGAACACTGAAGCTTTCTTT.

V gene TRBV5-4 combines with J gene TRBJ2-3; 9 bases fit TRBD2. CDR1 and CDR2 from the germline V gene are SGHNT and YYREEE (reference sequence). There are 16 residues in the CDR3. Trimming removed 3 bases from V and 0 bases from J; junction bases left unmatched: 5. The CDR3 loop reads CASSSDTSGSTDTQYF. The CDR3 DNA is TGTGCCAGCAGCTCGGACACTAGCGGGAGCACAGATACGCAGTATTTT.

The J gene is TRBJ2-7, the V gene TRBV12-3 or TRBV12-4, with 7 bases that match TRBD1. The length of the CDR3 is 11 residues. The ends lost 8 bases at V and 7 bases at J; junction bases unmatched: 5. Written as DNA, the CDR3 is TGTGCCAGCGGGGACAGATGGGAGCAGTACTTC. Its protein product is CASGDRWEQYF.

This sequence joins TRBV28 and TRBJ1-2; TRBD1 might be the D (6 bases). The V end was cut by 6 bases, the J end by 6 bases, with 20 bases between. The CDR3 consists of 15 residues. Per the germline V gene, CDR1 is MDHEN and CDR2 is SYDVKM. This CDR3 reads CASSPTNYRVNGYTF. The CDR3 bases are TGTGCCAGCAGCCCTACCAATTACAGGGTCAATGGCTACACCTTC.

A remark on this clone: Distinct nucleotide sequences in the sample also encode this CDR3. This sequence joins TRBV6-5 and TRBJ2-7; 7 bases map to TRBD2. Germline CDR1 and CDR2: MNHEY and SVGAGI. The trim removed 2 bases at V and 0 bases at J, leaving 4 bases unmatched. CDR3 length: 15 residues. The CDR3 spells CASSYRLAGSYEQYF. In DNA, the CDR3 is TGTGCCAGCAGTTACCGACTAGCTGGCTCCTACGAGCAGTACTTC.

The chain is built from TRBV19 and TRBJ1-2; 8 bases align to TRBD1. The CDR3 has 17 amino acids. Looked up from germline, CDR1 is LNHDA and CDR2 is SQIVND (reference sequence). The J segment lost 4 bases and the V segment lost 4 bases, leaving 14 bases of the junction unmatched. The CDR3 here is CASSNRPGQALVYGYTF. CDR3 bases: TGTGCCAGTAGTAACCGTCCGGGACAGGCACTTGTCTATGGCTACACCTTC. Supplemented by reference TRBV19 and TRBJ1-2, the full variable domain reads DGGITQSPKYLFRKEGQNVTLSCEQNLNHDAMYWYRQDPGQGLRLIYYSQIVNDFQKGDIAEGYSVSREKKESFPLTVTSAQKNPTAFYLCASSNRPGQALVYGYTFGSGTRLTVV.

The CDR3, as DNA: TGTGCCAGCAGTCCCGGGGAATATGGCTACACCTTC. This sequence encodes CASSPGEYGYTF. The rearrangement joins TRBV6-2 or TRBV6-3 to TRBJ1-2, with D hard to call. The CDR3 contains 12 residues. The V end lost 5 bases, the J end lost 5 bases, and 9 bases lay between the germline ends. Germline assignment: CDR1 MNHEY and CDR2 SVGEGT.

The chain is built from TRBV12-3 or TRBV12-4 and TRBJ1-1; D ambiguous. The CDR3 extends over 13 amino acids. V was trimmed by 5 bases and J by 0 bases, leaving 7 bases between them. Here the CDR3 reads CASSLTMNTEAFF. The CDR3 coding sequence is TGTGCCAGCAGTCTGACAATGAACACTGAAGCTTTCTTT.

This chain links TRBV2 with TRBJ1-1, with 7 bases that match TRBD1. The CDR3 has 13 amino acids. Germline V gene data show CDR1 as SNHLY and CDR2 as FYNNEI. Trimming at V came to 7 bases and at J to 7 bases, leaving 9 bases not matched to a gene. This CDR3 is CASIPTRQGEAFF. Here the CDR3 DNA reads TGTGCCAGCATCCCCACAAGACAGGGTGAAGCTTTCTTT.